These 23 T cell receptor beta chains share one sample of origin, sequenced in a study of PD-1 blockade in mismatch repair-deficient tumors. Clones were sequenced by immunoSEQ multiplex PCR, and TCRdb holds only the in-frame ones, with some missing. The sample shows about 68,000 clones, around 73% of them seen only once. Source: peripheral blood, taken 2 weeks after starting pembrolizumab. The receptor set was obtained from an adult with mismatch repair-deficient cancer.

This clone was observed a handful of times. This chain links TRBV15 with TRBJ1-2, with TRBD1 as a possible D gene (6 bases). CDR1 and CDR2 (germline): LNHNV, YYDKDF (reference sequence). V dropped 4 bases and J dropped 5 bases, with 14 bases sitting between them. There are 14 residues in the CDR3. The CDR3 sequence is CATSKSRGGYGYTF. The CDR3 DNA reads as TGTGCCACCAGCAAATCCAGGGGCGGGTATGGCTACACCTTC.

This clone was observed a handful of times. The rearrangement uses TRBV29-1 and TRBJ1-5, with D unclear. V gave up 3 bases and J gave up 0 bases, with 6 bases separating them. The CDR3 contains 13 residues. CDR1 is SQVTM, CDR2 ANQGSEA, per germline. This chain's CDR3 is CSVEVSSNQPQHF. The CDR3 bases are TGCAGCGTTGAGGTTAGTAGCAATCAGCCCCAGCATTTT.

The rearrangement uses TRBV7-2 and TRBJ2-1, with 7 bases fitting TRBD1. The CDR3 is made up of 14 amino acids. Germline V gene sequence: CDR1 SGHTA, CDR2 FQGNSA. The V and J ends lost 5 bases and 7 bases, in that order; junction bases with no gene match: 8. The CDR3 protein is CASSLQGTHNEQFF. For the CDR3, the DNA is TGTGCCAGCAGCCTACAGGGGACGCATAATGAGCAGTTCTTC.

The chain links TRBV6-6 to TRBJ2-3, with a possible D match to TRBD1 (5 bases). Trimming pared 7 bases from V and 2 bases from J, leaving 13 bases between. CDR1 and CDR2 from the germline V gene are MNHNY and SVGAGI (reference sequence). CDR3 length: 14 amino acids. The DNA for the CDR3 is TGTGCCAGCAAGCTGTCAGGGTACACAGATACGCAGTATTTT. Its protein is CASKLSGYTDTQYF.

In DNA, the CDR3 is TGTGCCAGCAGCTTTCGGGTTAGCACCGGGGAGCTGTTTTTT. This translates into CASSFRVSTGELFF. This chain connects TRBV11-2 to TRBJ2-2; D is undetermined. Germline-derived CDR1 and CDR2 are SGHAT and FQNNGV. CDR3 length equals 14 residues. Between the trimmed V and J ends, which lost 3 bases and 4 bases, there was a span of 9 bases.

The V and J genes are TRBV12-5 and TRBJ2-3; 8 bases line up with TRBD1. Germline V gives CDR1 LGHNT, CDR2 FRNRAP. V lost 3 bases and J lost 2; bases outside the gene matches: 10. CDR3 length: 17 residues. DNA of the CDR3: TGTGCTAGTGGTTTCACCACGGACAGGGACCCCACAGATACGCAGTATTTT. This translates into CASGFTTDRDPTDTQYF.

V is TRBV28 and J is TRBJ1-1, with D uncertain. The CDR3 runs to 14 residues. Trimming shortened V by 5 bases and J by 5 bases, and 15 bases separated the two germline ends. CDR1 and CDR2 from the germline V gene are MDHEN and SYDVKM. CDR3 residues: CASSPPHRRTEAFF. As DNA, the CDR3 is TGTGCCAGCAGTCCCCCCCATAGAAGGACTGAAGCTTTCTTT.

In this sample, this clone turned up many times. The chain joins TRBV10-2 to TRBJ2-7, with 8 positions matching TRBD1. The ends lost 3 bases at V and 2 bases at J; junction bases unmatched: 15. Germline CDR1 is WSHSY and CDR2 is SAAADI. CDR3 length: 18 amino acids. The CDR3 loop is CASSDPGQVPILAYEQYF. The CDR3 DNA reads as TGCGCCAGCAGTGATCCGGGACAGGTTCCCATCCTGGCCTACGAGCAGTACTTC.

This clone was counted a single time. The chain is built from TRBV6-1 and TRBJ2-2; D possibly uses TRBD1 or TRBD2 (6 bases each). Trimming removed 7 bases at V and 1 base at J, with 10 bases between. Germline loops: CDR1 MNHNS, CDR2 SASEGT. CDR3 size: 14 residues. The CDR3: CASKGGLNTGELFF. The CDR3 DNA follows: TGTGCCAGCAAAGGGGGACTGAACACCGGGGAGCTGTTTTTT.

This chain links TRBV6-5 with TRBJ2-1; TRBD1 matches 7 bases. Germline CDR1 is MNHEY and CDR2 is SVGAGI. The ends lost 4 bases at V and 0 bases at J; junction bases unmatched: 6. CDR3 size: 16 residues. CDR3 protein: CASSFLRDSSYNEQFF. In DNA, the CDR3 is TGTGCCAGCAGTTTTTTGAGGGACAGCTCCTACAATGAGCAGTTCTTC.

At least ten counts were recorded for this clone. The genes are TRBV10-3 and TRBJ1-1, with TRBD1 matching over 8 bases. CDR1 and CDR2 from the germline V gene are ENHRY and SYGVKD. The ends lost 5 bases at V and 6 bases at J; junction bases unmatched: 8. The CDR3 extends over 14 amino acids. CDR3 bases: TGTGCCATCAGTCCGGGACAGGCTACCCCTGAAGCTTTCTTT. Its translation: CAISPGQATPEAFF.

The chain couples TRBV29-1 to TRBJ2-2, with TRBD2 as a possible D gene (5 bases). Germline values: CDR1 SQVTM, CDR2 ANQGSEA. The CDR3 extends over 12 amino acids. Trimming pared 7 bases from V and 5 bases from J, leaving 11 bases between. The CDR3 loop reads CSGGERTGELFF. The CDR3 nucleotides read TGCAGCGGGGGAGAACGGACCGGGGAGCTGTTTTTT.

The chain recombines TRBV2 with TRBJ2-1; D is possibly TRBD1 or TRBD2 (6 bases each). CDR1 is SNHLY and CDR2 is FYNNEI in the germline V gene. The CDR3 has 13 amino acids. V was clipped by 7 bases and J by 4 bases, with 11 bases between them. The CDR3 reads CASTSGAYNEQFF. In DNA form, the CDR3 reads TGTGCCAGCACCTCGGGGGCTTACAATGAGCAGTTCTTC.

The rearrangement uses TRBV5-6 and TRBJ1-1; no firm D call. V was trimmed by 4 bases and J by 3 bases, leaving 10 bases between them. CDR1 and CDR2 (germline): SGHDT, YYEEEE. The CDR3 length is 13 residues. The CDR3: CASSAWWDTEAFF. CDR3 DNA sequence: TGTGCCAGCAGCGCGTGGTGGGACACTGAAGCTTTCTTT. The entire variable domain, with the rest obtained from reference TRBV5-6 and TRBJ1-1, is as follows: DAGVTQSPTHLIKTRGQQVTLRCSPKSGHDTVSWYQQALGQGPQFIFQYYEEEERQRGNFPDRFSGHQFPNYSSELNVNALLLGDSALYLCASSAWWDTEAFFGQGTRLTVV.

This chain connects TRBV18 to TRBJ1-2; D uncertain. Looked up from germline, CDR1 is KGHSH and CDR2 is LQKENI. The CDR3 totals 15 residues. V lost 3 bases and J lost 4, with 15 bases in between. The CDR3 bases are TGTGCCAGCTCACCCAACGGTGGGGTTGGCTATGGCTACACCTTC. This translates into CASSPNGGVGYGYTF.

The chain employs TRBV11-3 and TRBJ1-1, with unresolved D. Per germline, CDR1 SGHNT and CDR2 YENEEA. The CDR3 has 12 residues. V shed 0 bases and J shed 8 bases, with 7 bases lying between them. The CDR3 protein is CASSLERGEAFF. For the CDR3, the DNA is TGTGCCAGCAGCTTAGAAAGAGGCGAAGCTTTCTTT.

The genes are TRBV25-1 and TRBJ1-3; the match to TRBD1 covers 10 bases. This CDR3 contains 15 residues. The junction had 3 bases not matched to a gene; V was cut back by 2 bases and J by 5 bases. CDR1 MGHDK and CDR2 SYGVNS come from the germline V gene. CDR3 DNA: TGTGCCAGCAGTGAAGACAGGGGGCCACGAAACACCATATATTTT. It codes for CASSEDRGPRNTIYF.

The CDR3 spells CSVDSGRNTIYF. DNA of the CDR3: TGCAGCGTTGATTCCGGCCGAAACACCATATATTTT. The chain links TRBV29-1 to TRBJ1-3; D unresolved. CDR1 is SQVTM and CDR2 is ANQGSEA in the germline V gene. CDR3 length: 12 amino acids. V was cut by 3 bases and J by 5 bases, with 8 bases left in between.

This clone was observed a single time. This sequence joins TRBV6-1 and TRBJ2-7; 7 bases fit TRBD1. Germline V gives CDR1 MNHNS, CDR2 SASEGT. The V and J ends lost 4 bases and 3 bases, in that order; junction bases with no gene match: 6. The CDR3 length is 14 residues. CDR3 in DNA: TGTGCCAGCAGTGTGGCACAGGGGCACTACGAGCAGTACTTC. Protein product: CASSVAQGHYEQYF.

This chain joins TRBV7-6 and TRBJ2-1, with 8 bases that match TRBD2. V dropped 5 bases and J dropped 2; count of bases not matched to a gene: 5. The CDR3 is 15 residues long. Germline CDR1 is SGHVS and CDR2 is FNYEAQ. The CDR3 sequence: CASSPSAGAYNEQFF. The CDR3 DNA is TGTGCCAGCAGCCCCTCAGCGGGAGCCTACAATGAGCAGTTCTTC.

This chain joins TRBV6-5 and TRBJ2-3, with 8 bases lining up with TRBD1. V shed 7 bases and J 3 bases; nucleotides not matched to a gene: 3. The germline V gene has CDR1 MNHEY and CDR2 SVGAGI. The CDR3 has 13 amino acids. The CDR3 nucleotides read TGTGCCAGCACCCGGACAGGGACAGATACGCAGTATTTT. Its translation: CASTRTGTDTQYF.

V gene TRBV19 combines with J gene TRBJ2-2; D may be TRBD1 (6 bases). Germline-derived CDR1 and CDR2 are LNHDA and SQIVND (reference sequence). Trimming removed 5 bases from V and 2 bases from J, with 9 bases in between. The CDR3 is 14 residues long. CDR3 sequence (DNA): TGTGCCAGTAGTGTACAGGGAAACACCGGGGAGCTGTTTTTT. This translates into CASSVQGNTGELFF.

This clone was picked up one time. The V gene is TRBV11-2, the J gene TRBJ2-1; 11 positions agree with TRBD2. Losses at the gene ends were 5 bases for V and 8 bases for J; bases not matched to a gene: 11. The CDR3 spans 16 residues. Germline V gene sequence: CDR1 SGHAT, CDR2 FQNNGV. The CDR3 protein is CASSRSSGRSIDEQFF. The CDR3 DNA reads TGTGCCAGCAGCCGTTCTAGCGGGAGGAGTATAGATGAGCAGTTCTTC.